The rows below give T cell receptor beta chains drawn from one sample of a study of T-cell reconstitution after alpha-beta-depleted transplantation in children. A single record per CDR3 protein comes from TCRdb applying MiXCR to the PCR reads. The repertoire holds 250,000 to 400,000 distinct CDR3 sequences, with about a quarter as singletons. The source was PBMCs, mostly from graft donor cells, collected 180 days after TCRalphabeta/CD19-depleted stem cell transplant. These receptors were taken from a male patient younger than 18 who had a stem cell transplant for acute lymphoblastic leukemia, so the T cells may come from the graft donor. CDR3s include the opening cysteine and the closing phenylalanine or tryptophan. A D gene is named only where the DNA matches it firmly. The size of a clone is reported for some rows only, either as once, few or many, or as a class for expanded clones.

j_call cdr3_length d_call v_call clone_size cdr3_nt cdr3_aa
TRBJ2-7 18 TRBD2 TRBV6-5 few TGTGCCAGCAGTTACGGGCGGGAGCGCTTTGGGGATGGGGACGAGCAGTACTTC CASSYGRERFGDGDEQYF
TRBJ2-3 14 . TRBV6-5 . TGTGCCAGCAGTTACCGAAGGGCCAAAGATACGCAGTATTTT CASSYRRAKDTQYF
TRBJ2-3 14 . TRBV30 . TGTGCCTGGAACCCCGTGGGGTATGGCGATACGCAGTATTTT CAWNPVGYGDTQYF
TRBJ2-3 15 . TRBV20-1 few TGCAGTGCTAAAGGATCGTTCACTAGCACAGATACGCAGTATTTT CSAKGSFTSTDTQYF
TRBJ2-1 13 . TRBV29-1 . TGCAGCGTTGAAGATCGGGGCGGGAATGAGCAGTTCTTC CSVEDRGGNEQFF
TRBJ2-6 17 TRBD1 TRBV7-3 few TGTGCCAGCAGCTTAATGGACAGGGGCTCTGGGGCCAACGTCCTGACTTTC CASSLMDRGSGANVLTF
TRBJ2-1 18 TRBD2 TRBV5-1 . TGCGCCAGCAGCTTGGGACTAGCGGTTTCCAGCTCCTACAATGAGCAGTTCTTC CASSLGLAVSSSYNEQFF
TRBJ2-2 17 . TRBV24-1 few TGTGCCACCAGTGCCGCTGGACACATAACGAACACCGGGGAGCTGTTTTTT CATSAAGHITNTGELFF
TRBJ1-1 12 . TRBV10-3 . TGTGCCATCAGTGAGTCGAGGGCTGAAGCTTTCTTT CAISESRAEAFF
TRBJ1-3 14 . TRBV18 . TGTGCCAGCTCATCTACAGGCTCTGGAAACACCATATATTTT CASSSTGSGNTIYF
TRBJ2-5 15 . TRBV20-1 few TGCAGTGCTAGAGAGGGCGAGCGTAGGTCTGGGACCCAGTACTTC CSAREGERRSGTQYF
TRBJ1-1 16 TRBD1 TRBV20-1 . TGCAGTGCTAGAGATCGGGGACAGGGGAAAAACACTGAAGCTTTCTTT CSARDRGQGKNTEAFF
TRBJ2-2 17 . TRBV5-1 . TGCGCCAGCAGCTTGGCAAGGACTACGGGATCTACCGGGGAGCTGTTTTTT CASSLARTTGSTGELFF
TRBJ1-2 13 . TRBV24-1 few TGTGCCACCAGTGATATCTGGGGGCTCGGCTACACCTTC CATSDIWGLGYTF
TRBJ2-1 17 TRBD2 TRBV7-8 . TGTGCCAGCAGCTTAAGGACTAGCGTCGGCCCCTACAATGAGCAGTTCTTC CASSLRTSVGPYNEQFF
TRBJ2-7 16 . TRBV5-1 once TGCGCCAGCAGCTTGGGAGGACAGTGCCCCTCCTACGAGCAGTACTTC CASSLGGQCPSYEQYF
TRBJ1-1 15 . TRBV19 once TGTGCCAGTAGTATTGATGCAGGAGGGCTCACTGAAGCTTTCTTT CASSIDAGGLTEAFF
TRBJ2-7 14 . TRBV4-2 . TGTGCCAGCAGCCAAGACGGCATCCCCTACGAGCAGTACTTC CASSQDGIPYEQYF
TRBJ2-3 18 . TRBV28 . TGTGCCAGTCTCCCGAGCCCCCCCTTTATTTTTCGCACAGATACGCAGTATTTT CASLPSPPFIFRTDTQYF
TRBJ2-7 14 . TRBV12-3/TRBV12-4 few TGTGCCAGCAGACGAGCTACCCACGAGGGGGAGCAGTACTTC CASRRATHEGEQYF
TRBJ2-7 14 . TRBV20-1 . TGCAGTGCTAGAGTGGCTCACTCCTTCCACGAGCAGTACTTC CSARVAHSFHEQYF
TRBJ2-3 16 . TRBV7-9 few TGTGCCAGCAGCTTAATACTTAGGACTAGCACAGATACGCAGTATTTT CASSLILRTSTDTQYF
TRBJ2-7 19 TRBD2 TRBV20-1 few TGCAGTGCTAGACCCCCGGGACTAGCGGGCGATCGATACTCCTACGAGCAGTACTTC CSARPPGLAGDRYSYEQYF
TRBJ2-5 15 TRBD1 TRBV5-1 few TGCGCCGCAAGGTGGACAGGGGGTTTCTCAGAGACCCAGTACTTC CAARWTGGFSETQYF
TRBJ2-7 14 . TRBV20-1 few TGCAGTGCTTCCTCAGGCCTTAGCTCCTACGAGCAGTACTTC CSASSGLSSYEQYF
TRBJ1-1 13 TRBD1 TRBV24-1 few TGTGCCACCAGTCAGAGGGGGCACACTGAAGCTTTCTTT CATSQRGHTEAFF
TRBJ2-3 14 . TRBV6-1 many TGTGCCAGCCGACGAGGGCTCCTCACAGATACGCAGTATTTT CASRRGLLTDTQYF
TRBJ1-6 14 . TRBV7-3 . TGTGCCAGCAGCTTAACGGGGCCACTTTCACCCCTCCACTTT CASSLTGPLSPLHF